Presented here are 30 T cell receptor beta chains from one specimen sequenced in a study of shared clonotypes between healthy human individuals. Here immunoSEQ multiplex PCR was the method, and the copy in TCRdb shows in-frame clones only, minus some. The table lists about 2,500,000 clones, roughly nine tenths of them singletons, with roughly 0.13% in the top ten. The sample comprised naive CD4+ T cells sorted from blood. Regarding subset: CD45RA+ positively selected. Receptor source: a young man in good health.

V is TRBV27 and J is TRBJ1-3; perhaps TRBD1 as D (5 bases). Germline-derived CDR1 and CDR2 are MNHEY and SMNVEV (reference sequence). The length of the CDR3 is 16 residues. Trimming took off 5 bases at V and 0 bases at J, with 14 bases between the two ends. CDR3 bases: TGTGCCAGCAGTCAGGAGGGGCCCATCTCTGGAAACACCATATATTTT. Translated, it gives CASSQEGPISGNTIYF.

The chain employs TRBV4-1 and TRBJ2-3, with 9 nucleotides matching TRBD2. The CDR3 length is 17 residues. CDR1 MGHRA and CDR2 YSYEKL come from the germline V gene. J was trimmed by 2 bases and V by 2 bases; bases with no gene match: 8. CDR3 DNA: TGCGCCAGCAGCCAAATACTCGCTAGCGGGGACACAGATACGCAGTATTTT. Protein product: CASSQILASGDTDTQYF.

The chain recombines TRBV7-8 with TRBJ2-7; a possible D gene is TRBD1 (6 bases). Germline lookup yields CDR1 SGHVS and CDR2 FQNEAQ. This CDR3 is 15 amino acids long. The V end was cut by 3 bases, the J end by 2 bases, with 14 bases between. The CDR3 loop is CASSFARDRTYEQYF. CDR3 in DNA: TGTGCCAGCAGCTTTGCCAGAGACAGGACCTACGAGCAGTACTTC.

This clone appeared once. The rearrangement links TRBV6-1 to TRBJ2-7; 9 positions agree with TRBD1. This CDR3 contains 14 residues. The ends lost 4 bases at V and 4 bases at J; junction bases unmatched: 5. CDR1 is MNHNS, CDR2 SASEGT, per germline. The CDR3 nucleotides read TGTGCCAGCAGTGCCGGGACAGGGCGGTACGAGCAGTACTTC. Residues: CASSAGTGRYEQYF.

This clone was counted a few times. This chain links TRBV11-2 with TRBJ1-6; weak D call: TRBD1 (6 bases). CDR3 length: 14 residues. The V end was cut by 1 base, the J end by 7 bases, with 8 bases between. Germline V gene data show CDR1 as SGHAT and CDR2 as FQNNGV. The CDR3 DNA reads TGTGCCAGCAGCTTAGGACAGGAGAATTCACCCCTCCACTTT. Translation: CASSLGQENSPLHF. Based on the CDR3 plus reference TRBV11-2 and TRBJ1-6, the full variable domain is EAGVAQSPRYKIIEKRQSVAFWCNPISGHATLYWYQQILGQGPKLLIQFQNNGVVDDSQLPKDRFSAERLKGVDSTLKIQPAKLEDSAVYLCASSLGQENSPLHFGNGTRLTVT.

With respect to this clone: Other DNA sequences in this specimen translate into the identical CDR3. This chain links TRBV5-4 with TRBJ1-1; D might be TRBD1 (5 bases). The CDR3 is 13 residues long. Germline loops: CDR1 SGHNT, CDR2 YYREEE (reference sequence). The ends were cut back, 2 bases at V and 2 bases at J, with 7 bases in the middle. The CDR3 sequence is CASSLTGNTEAFF. CDR3 sequence (DNA): TGTGCCAGCAGCTTAACAGGAAACACTGAAGCTTTCTTT.

The chain combines TRBV30 with TRBJ2-1; D is unresolved. The V end was cut by 3 bases, the J end by 0 bases, with 12 bases between. This CDR3 spans 15 amino acids. Germline loops: CDR1 GTSNPN, CDR2 SVGIG (reference sequence). The CDR3 DNA is TGTGCCTGGAGCGTCCAACGGAGCTCCTACAATGAGCAGTTCTTC. Protein product: CAWSVQRSSYNEQFF.

The rearrangement uses TRBV19 and TRBJ1-1, with D maybe TRBD1 (6 bases). CDR3 length: 14 amino acids. Trimming took off 5 bases at V and 6 bases at J, with 16 bases between the two ends. Germline V gives CDR1 LNHDA, CDR2 SQIVND (reference sequence). The CDR3: CASSLPGVLPEAFF. CDR3 bases: TGTGCCAGTAGTCTACCAGGGGTCTTGCCTGAAGCTTTCTTT.

The chain combines TRBV29-1 with TRBJ1-2; the D gene is possibly TRBD1 (6 bases). The V gene's germline CDR1 is SQVTM and CDR2 ANQGSEA. This CDR3 spans 15 amino acids. Deletions cut 3 bases from V and 3 bases from J, with 17 bases between. The CDR3 bases are TGCAGCGTTGATAGAGTAGGCAGGGGCGACTATGGCTACACCTTC. It is translated as CSVDRVGRGDYGYTF.

V gene TRBV15 combines with J gene TRBJ2-2; no definite D call. Per the germline V gene, CDR1 is LNHNV and CDR2 is YYDKDF (reference sequence). The CDR3 has 14 amino acids. Trimming shortened V by 5 bases and J by 10 bases, and 17 bases separated the two germline ends. The CDR3 reads CATSPPGVTTELFF. The CDR3 DNA reads TGTGCCACCAGCCCTCCGGGCGTGACAACGGAGCTGTTTTTT.

This chain joins TRBV6-6 and TRBJ2-7; D call uncertain. Trimming removed 6 bases from V and 6 bases from J, with 12 bases in between. Germline loops: CDR1 MNHNY, CDR2 SVGAGI (reference sequence). CDR3 size: 12 residues. CDR3 in DNA: TGTGCCAGCAGAGCCTCTCTTGGCGAGCAGTACTTC. Its translation is CASRASLGEQYF.

On this clone itself: Other nucleotide sequences from this sample produce the same CDR3. The chain uses TRBV7-2 and TRBJ1-5, with D possibly matching TRBD1 (6 bases). V was clipped by 1 base and J by 7 bases, with 11 bases between them. The germline gives CDR1 SGHTA, CDR2 FQGNSA. There are 14 residues in the CDR3. CDR3 in amino acids: CASSLGTVGQPQHF. CDR3 nucleotide sequence: TGTGCCAGCAGCTTAGGGACAGTTGGGCAGCCCCAGCATTTT. Full variable domain (outside the CDR3, taken from reference TRBV7-2 and TRBJ1-5): GAGVSQSPSNKVTEKGKDVELRCDPISGHTALYWYRQSLGQGLEFLIYFQGNSAPDKSGLPSDRFSAERTGGSVSTLTIQRTQQEDSAVYLCASSLGTVGQPQHFGDGTRLSIL.

This rearrangement joins TRBV2 to TRBJ2-1, with D perhaps TRBD2 (5 bases). The germline gives CDR1 SNHLY, CDR2 FYNNEI. V lost 5 bases and J lost 4, with 15 bases in between. The CDR3 runs 15 residues. For the CDR3, the DNA is TGTGCCAGCAGTAGCCTGGGCGGGCTATACAATGAGCAGTTCTTC. This encodes CASSSLGGLYNEQFF.

This clone was found once. V gene TRBV7-8 combines with J gene TRBJ2-7; 9 nucleotides match TRBD1. This CDR3 contains 16 residues. The V gene's germline CDR1 is SGHVS and CDR2 FQNEAQ. The V gene end was trimmed by 5 bases and the J gene end by 5 bases; junction bases not matched to a gene: 13. Here the CDR3 DNA reads TGTGCCAGCAGCCTTAGGAACCGGGACAGGGAAAACGAGCAGTACTTC. Translated: CASSLRNRDRENEQYF.

This clone was seen once. The chain joins TRBV28 to TRBJ2-7; weak D call: TRBD1 (5 bases). Germline-derived CDR1 and CDR2 are MDHEN and SYDVKM. The V and J ends lost 6 bases and 2 bases respectively, with 11 bases between them. This CDR3 region has 13 residues. The DNA of the CDR3 is TGTGCCAGCAGCTTGACAGAGGCCTACGAGCAGTACTTC. Translating it yields CASSLTEAYEQYF. The whole variable domain, remainder taken from reference TRBV28 and TRBJ2-7, is DVKVTQSSRYLVKRTGEKVFLECVQDMDHENMFWYRQDPGLGLRLIYFSYDVKMKEKGDIPEGYSVSREKKERFSLILESASTNQTSMYLCASSLTEAYEQYFGPGTRLTVT.

The chain has TRBV6-1 and TRBJ1-4; D uncertain. The CDR3 totals 15 residues. V was cut by 7 bases and J by 0 bases, with 12 bases left in between. Looked up from germline, CDR1 is MNHNS and CDR2 is SASEGT. The CDR3 here is CASNTFAATNEKLFF. CDR3 DNA sequence: TGTGCCAGCAATACTTTCGCCGCAACTAATGAAAAACTGTTTTTT.

CDR3 loop: CASSPDVTSGEQYF. In nucleotides, the CDR3 is TGCGCCAGCAGCCCTGACGTGACATCGGGGGAGCAGTACTTC. V and J are TRBV4-3 and TRBJ2-7, with D perhaps TRBD2 (5 bases). CDR1 and CDR2 from the germline V gene are LGHNA and YSLEER. V was pared by 4 bases and J by 7 bases, with 17 bases between. CDR3 length equals 14 residues.

To note about this clone: Germline is not matched at one junction end, which may reflect a read error. The chain joins TRBV6-6 to TRBJ2-3, with D possibly called TRBD1 or TRBD2 (5 bases each). Germline loops: CDR1 MNHNY, CDR2 SVGAGI (reference sequence). The CDR3 is 10 amino acids. The CDR3 nucleotides read TGTGCCAGTGGAGATCGGGGCAACTCTTTT. Protein product: CASGDRGNSF.

This chain links TRBV19 with TRBJ1-5; D remains ambiguous. The CDR3 covers 16 residues. Germline V gene sequence: CDR1 LNHDA, CDR2 SQIVND (reference sequence). Trimming took off 3 bases at V and 1 base at J, with 13 bases between the two ends. Written as DNA, the CDR3 is TGTGCCAGTAGTATGGTTCCTTGGTTGAGCAATCAGCCCCAGCATTTT. Translation: CASSMVPWLSNQPQHF.

This chain uses TRBV10-2 with TRBJ2-2; D is unclear. The CDR3 contains 13 residues. V lost 4 bases and J lost 6, with 9 bases in between. CDR1 and CDR2 (germline): WSHSY, SAAADI. CDR3 sequence: CASSVKRAGELFF. CDR3 nucleotide sequence: TGCGCCAGCAGTGTAAAAAGAGCCGGGGAGCTGTTTTTT.

The chain couples TRBV5-1 to TRBJ2-3; no definite D call. Deletions cut 3 bases from V and 0 bases from J, with 14 bases between. The CDR3 contains 16 residues. CDR1 and CDR2 (germline): SGHRS, YFSETQ. The CDR3 sequence: CASSSPTHGSTDTQYF. The DNA for the CDR3 is TGCGCCAGCAGCTCACCGACTCACGGGAGCACAGATACGCAGTATTTT.

The rearrangement uses TRBV7-2 and TRBJ2-1, with 9 bases fitting TRBD1. V was clipped by 4 bases and J by 13 bases; unmatched bases: 5. Germline-derived CDR1 and CDR2 are SGHTA and FQGNSA. This CDR3 is built from 12 residues. For the CDR3, the DNA is TGTGCCAGCAGCTGGGGACAGGGCAAACAGTTCTTC. Protein sequence: CASSWGQGKQFF.

V and J are TRBV4-1 and TRBJ2-4; weak D call: TRBD2 (5 bases). Deletions cut 4 bases from V and 3 bases from J, with 16 bases between. The CDR3 totals 16 residues. Germline CDR1 MGHRA, CDR2 YSYEKL. Here the CDR3 reads CASSPEKGRDKNIQYF. CDR3 DNA: TGCGCCAGCAGCCCCGAAAAAGGGAGAGACAAAAACATTCAGTACTTC.

The chain employs TRBV25-1 and TRBJ1-2; D unresolved. CDR3 length equals 15 residues. Germline CDR1 MGHDK, CDR2 SYGVNS. The V end was cut by 4 bases, the J end by 1 base, with 13 bases between. DNA for the CDR3: TGTGCCAGCAGTGGAGGGCAGGCCGATAACTATGGCTACACCTTC. Its translation: CASSGGQADNYGYTF.

Here the CDR3 DNA reads TGTGCCAGTAACCCCTATGACAGTGGCGGCCAGCCCCAGCATTTT. Its translation: CASNPYDSGGQPQHF. The chain uses TRBV19 and TRBJ1-5; possibly TRBD1 for D (5 bases). Trimming pared 7 bases from V and 7 bases from J, leaving 20 bases between. Per the germline V gene, CDR1 is LNHDA and CDR2 is SQIVND (reference sequence). The CDR3 sequence is 15 residues long.

The V gene is TRBV7-9, the J gene TRBJ2-1, with 8 bases that match TRBD1. J lost 7 bases, V lost 6 bases, and 8 bases had no gene match. Germline V lookup: CDR1 SEHNR, CDR2 FQNEAQ (reference sequence). The CDR3 is made up of 14 amino acids. DNA for the CDR3: TGTGCCAGCAGTAGGGCAGGGGGCGGGAATGAGCAGTTCTTC. It encodes CASSRAGGGNEQFF. The complete variable domain, with remaining parts taken from reference TRBV7-9 and TRBJ2-1, reads DTGVSQNPRHKITKRGQNVTFRCDPISEHNRLYWYRQTLGQGPEFLTYFQNEAQLEKSRLLSDRFSAERPKGSFSTLEIQRTEQGDSAMYLCASSRAGGGNEQFFGPGTRLTVL.

This chain uses TRBV30 with TRBJ2-5; TRBD2 matches at 12 bases. The length of the CDR3 is 15 residues. V gave up 0 bases and J gave up 2 bases; unmatched junction bases: 1. Per germline, CDR1 GTSNPN and CDR2 SVGIG (reference sequence). This CDR3 is CAWSVGLAGQETQYF. CDR3 nucleotides: TGTGCCTGGAGTGTTGGACTAGCGGGGCAAGAGACCCAGTACTTC.

The chain links TRBV4-1 to TRBJ2-7; TRBD2 agrees at 14 bases. The CDR3 has 17 residues. J was trimmed by 3 bases and V by 2 bases; bases with no gene match: 6. Germline V lookup: CDR1 MGHRA, CDR2 YSYEKL. The CDR3 nucleotides read TGCGCCAGCAGCCAACTGGGACTAGCGGGGGTCCGCTACGAGCAGTACTTC. Its protein product is CASSQLGLAGVRYEQYF.

V and J are TRBV5-5 and TRBJ1-1; 8 nucleotides match TRBD1. The CDR3 length is 15 residues. Germline V gives CDR1 SGHKS, CDR2 YYEKEE (reference sequence). The V and J ends lost 4 bases and 4 bases, in that order; junction bases with no gene match: 9. The CDR3 region is CASSARQGTVTEAFF. CDR3 bases: TGTGCCAGCAGCGCCAGACAGGGGACGGTCACTGAAGCTTTCTTT.

The rearrangement uses TRBV9 and TRBJ1-3; D gene uncertain. This CDR3 contains 16 residues. V was clipped by 7 bases and J by 2 bases, with 19 bases between them. Germline CDR1 SGDLS, CDR2 YYNGEE. The CDR3 region has the DNA TGTGCCAGCGGGTTGGAAGTGGGAAGCACTGGAAACACCATATATTTT. Translating it yields CASGLEVGSTGNTIYF.